The clone carrying this TCR beta chain was found a few times. What it recognizes is unknown. The entry originates in a study of T cells in Graves' hyperthyroidism and ophthalmopathy. Overall study findings and caveats: Clonotypes that were expanded in thyroid above 0.001 mostly appeared in blood too.

RNA transcripts provided the source from which TCR beta CDR3 regions were amplified. The HTBI set primed first-round TCR CDR3 RT-PCR. TCRdb passed the multiplex PCR reads through MiXCR, listing each CDR3 protein once. Among approximately 600,000 distinct CDR3 sequences, around 21% were seen once, and the ten largest hold roughly 30%. In germline, CDR1 is SEHNR, CDR2 FQNEAQ (reference sequence). CDR3 length equals 11 residues. Trimming took off 3 bases at V and 10 bases at J, with 7 bases between the two ends. This clonotype was obtained from a man aged 25-40 years with Graves' ophthalmopathy. Specimen: blood. This sequence joins TRBV7-9 and TRBJ2-1; D gene uncertain. CDR3 amino acids: CASSFSYEQFF. The CDR3 coding sequence is TGTGCCAGCAGCTTTTCGTACGAGCAGTTCTTC.